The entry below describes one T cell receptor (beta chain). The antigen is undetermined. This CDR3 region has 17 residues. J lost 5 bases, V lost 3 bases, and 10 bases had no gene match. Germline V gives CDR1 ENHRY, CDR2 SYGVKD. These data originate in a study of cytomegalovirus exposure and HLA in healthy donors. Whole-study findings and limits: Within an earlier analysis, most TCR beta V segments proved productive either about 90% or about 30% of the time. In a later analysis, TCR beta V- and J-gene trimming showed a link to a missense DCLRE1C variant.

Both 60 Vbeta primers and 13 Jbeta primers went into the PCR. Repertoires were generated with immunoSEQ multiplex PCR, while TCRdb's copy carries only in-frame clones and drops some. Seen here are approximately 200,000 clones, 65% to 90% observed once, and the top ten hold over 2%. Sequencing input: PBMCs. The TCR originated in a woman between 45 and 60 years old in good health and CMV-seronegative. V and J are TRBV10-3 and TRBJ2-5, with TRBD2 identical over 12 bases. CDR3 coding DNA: TGTGCCATCAGTGAAAGGTCTAGCGGGAGGGATGGGGAGACCCAGTACTTC. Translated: CAISERSSGRDGETQYF.